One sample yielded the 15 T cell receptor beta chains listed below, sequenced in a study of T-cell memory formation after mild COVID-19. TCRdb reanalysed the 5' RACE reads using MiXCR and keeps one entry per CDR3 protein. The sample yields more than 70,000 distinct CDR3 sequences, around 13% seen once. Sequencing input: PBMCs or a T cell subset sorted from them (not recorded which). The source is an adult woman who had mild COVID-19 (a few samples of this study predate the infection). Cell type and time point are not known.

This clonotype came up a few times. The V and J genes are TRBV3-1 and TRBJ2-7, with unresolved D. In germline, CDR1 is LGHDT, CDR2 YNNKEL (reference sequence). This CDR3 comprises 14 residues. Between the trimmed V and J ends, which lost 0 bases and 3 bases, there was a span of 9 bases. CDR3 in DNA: TGTGCCAGCAGCCAAGATCCGGTTTACTACGAGCAGTACTTC. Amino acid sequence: CASSQDPVYYEQYF.

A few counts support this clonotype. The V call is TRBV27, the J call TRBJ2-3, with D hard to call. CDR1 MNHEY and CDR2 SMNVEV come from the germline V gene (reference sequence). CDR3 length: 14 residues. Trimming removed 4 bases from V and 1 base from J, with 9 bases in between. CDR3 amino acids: CASSSHLGTDTQYF. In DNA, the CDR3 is TGTGCCAGCAGTTCTCACCTAGGCACAGATACGCAGTATTTT.

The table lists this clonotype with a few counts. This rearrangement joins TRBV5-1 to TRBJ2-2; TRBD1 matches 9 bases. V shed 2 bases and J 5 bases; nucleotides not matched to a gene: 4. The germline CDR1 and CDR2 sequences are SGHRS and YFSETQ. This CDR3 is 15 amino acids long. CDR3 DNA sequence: TGCGCCAGCAGCTTCTACAGGGGGCAAACCGGGGAGCTGTTTTTT. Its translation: CASSFYRGQTGELFF.

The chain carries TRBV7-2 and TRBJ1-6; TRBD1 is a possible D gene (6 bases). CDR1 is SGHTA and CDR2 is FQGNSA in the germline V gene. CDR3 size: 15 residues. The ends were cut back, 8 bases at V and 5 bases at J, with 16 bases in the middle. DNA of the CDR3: TGTGCCAGCCGTCGGACAGTCTCTAATAATTCACCCCTCCACTTT. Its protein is CASRRTVSNNSPLHF.

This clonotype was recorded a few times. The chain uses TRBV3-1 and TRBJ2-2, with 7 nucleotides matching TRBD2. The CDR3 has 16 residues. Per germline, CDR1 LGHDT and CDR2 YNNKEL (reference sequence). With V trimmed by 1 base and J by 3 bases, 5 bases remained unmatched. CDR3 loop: CASSQGIGRYTGELFF. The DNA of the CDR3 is TGTGCCAGCAGCCAAGGAATCGGGAGGTACACCGGGGAGCTGTTTTTT.

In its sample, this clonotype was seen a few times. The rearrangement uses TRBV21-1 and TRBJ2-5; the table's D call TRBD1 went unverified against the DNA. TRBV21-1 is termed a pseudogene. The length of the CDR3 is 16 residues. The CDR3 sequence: CASSKVPGGPPETQYF. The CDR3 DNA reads TGTGCCAGCAGCAAAGTCCCAGGGGGACCCCCAGAGACCCAGTACTTC.

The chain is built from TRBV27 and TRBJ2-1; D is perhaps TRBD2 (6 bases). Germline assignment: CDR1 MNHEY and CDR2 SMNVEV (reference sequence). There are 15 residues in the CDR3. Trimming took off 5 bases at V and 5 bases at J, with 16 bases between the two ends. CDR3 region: CASSLGTRGDNEQFF. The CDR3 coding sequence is TGTGCCAGCAGTCTCGGGACTCGGGGAGACAATGAGCAGTTCTTC.

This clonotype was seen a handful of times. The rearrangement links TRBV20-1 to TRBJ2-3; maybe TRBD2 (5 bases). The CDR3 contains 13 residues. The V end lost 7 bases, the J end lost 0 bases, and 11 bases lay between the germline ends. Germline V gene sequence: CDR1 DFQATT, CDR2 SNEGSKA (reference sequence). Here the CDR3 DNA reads TGCAGTGAGGTAGCGTCAAGCACAGATACGCAGTATTTT. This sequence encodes CSEVASSTDTQYF.

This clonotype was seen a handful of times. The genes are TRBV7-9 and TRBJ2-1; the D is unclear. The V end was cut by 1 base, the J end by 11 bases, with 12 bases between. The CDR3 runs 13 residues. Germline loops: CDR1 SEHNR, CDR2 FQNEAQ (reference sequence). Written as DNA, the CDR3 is TGTGCCAGCAGCTTAGTTTCCGGAGATAAGCAGTTCTTC. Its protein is CASSLVSGDKQFF. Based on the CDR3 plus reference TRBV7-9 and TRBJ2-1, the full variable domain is DTGVSQNPRHKITKRGQNVTFRCDPISEHNRLYWYRQTLGQGPEFLTYFQNEAQLEKSRLLSDRFSAERPKGSFSTLEIQRTEQGDSAMYLCASSLVSGDKQFFGPGTRLTVL.

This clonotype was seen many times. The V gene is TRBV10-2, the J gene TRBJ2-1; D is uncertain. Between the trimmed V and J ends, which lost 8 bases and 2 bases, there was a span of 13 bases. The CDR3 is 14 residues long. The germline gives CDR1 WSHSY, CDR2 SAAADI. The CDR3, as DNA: TGCGCCAGCCATGAGCGTGTAACCTACAATGAGCAGTTCTTC. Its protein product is CASHERVTYNEQFF.

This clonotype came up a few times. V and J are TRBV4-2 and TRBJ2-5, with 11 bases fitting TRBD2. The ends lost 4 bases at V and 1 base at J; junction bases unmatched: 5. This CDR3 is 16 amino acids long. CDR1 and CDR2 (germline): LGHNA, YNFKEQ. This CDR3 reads CASSRGGTSGQETQYF. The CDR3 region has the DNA TGTGCCAGCAGCCGGGGAGGGACTAGCGGCCAAGAGACCCAGTACTTC.

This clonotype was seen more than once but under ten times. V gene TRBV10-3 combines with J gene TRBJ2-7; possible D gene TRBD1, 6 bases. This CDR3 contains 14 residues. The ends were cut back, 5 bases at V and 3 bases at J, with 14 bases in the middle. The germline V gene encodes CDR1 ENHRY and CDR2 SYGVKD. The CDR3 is CAISLAGEHYEQYF. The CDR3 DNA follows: TGTGCCATCAGTTTGGCAGGGGAACACTACGAGCAGTACTTC.

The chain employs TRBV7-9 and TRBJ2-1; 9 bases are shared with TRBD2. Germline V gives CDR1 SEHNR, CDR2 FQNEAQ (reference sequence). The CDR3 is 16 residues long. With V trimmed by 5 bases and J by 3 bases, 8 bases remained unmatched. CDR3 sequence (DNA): TGTGCCAGCAGCCCGCCGACTAGCGGAAACTACAATGAGCAGTTCTTC. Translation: CASSPPTSGNYNEQFF.

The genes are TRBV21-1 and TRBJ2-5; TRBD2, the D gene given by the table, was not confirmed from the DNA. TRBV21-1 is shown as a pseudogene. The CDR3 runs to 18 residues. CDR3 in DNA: TGTGCCAGCAGCAAAGGTCTCGGACTAGCGGTAAAAGAAGAGACCCAGTACTTC. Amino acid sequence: CASSKGLGLAVKEETQYF.

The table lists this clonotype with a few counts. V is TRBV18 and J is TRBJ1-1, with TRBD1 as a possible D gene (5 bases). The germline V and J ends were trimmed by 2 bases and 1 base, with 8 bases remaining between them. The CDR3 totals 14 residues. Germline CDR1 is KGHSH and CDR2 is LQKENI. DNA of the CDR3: TGTGCCAGCTCACCAGGGGCAGGGAACACTGAAGCTTTCTTT. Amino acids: CASSPGAGNTEAFF.